One sample yielded the 25 T cell receptor beta chains listed below, sequenced in a study of T cell repertoires in aging, cancer and after chemotherapy. TRB rearrangements spanning V, D and J were amplified using mixed TRB-A/B primers. TCRdb fed the multiplex PCR reads into MiXCR, producing one record per CDR3 protein. The table lists approximately 18,000 distinct CDR3 sequences, 40% to 55% of them singletons, with about 10% in the top ten. TCR beta rearrangements were amplified from peripheral blood genomic DNA. Source material: blood. These receptors all come from a human donor in good health.

By sample fraction, this clonotype is medium-sized (0.01 to 0.1%). The chain recombines TRBV19 with TRBJ2-2, with D possibly matching TRBD2 (6 bases). Between the trimmed V and J ends, which lost 6 bases and 3 bases, there was a span of 11 bases. The CDR3 consists of 14 residues. The germline V gene encodes CDR1 LNHDA and CDR2 SQIVND (reference sequence). CDR3 in DNA: TGTGCCAGTAGAACGGGAGTACACACCGGGGAGCTGTTTTTT. Amino acids: CASRTGVHTGELFF.

This clonotype appeared once. The chain recombines TRBV5-4 with TRBJ2-2; 13 positions match TRBD2. J lost 2 bases, V lost 4 bases, and 8 bases had no gene match. There are 18 residues in the CDR3. Germline lookup yields CDR1 SGHNT and CDR2 YYREEE (reference sequence). The CDR3 protein is CASSEGTSGIKNTGELFF. The CDR3 region has the DNA TGTGCCAGCAGCGAAGGGACTAGCGGGATTAAAAACACCGGGGAGCTGTTTTTT.

This chain links TRBV7-6 with TRBJ2-7; 10 bases are shared with TRBD2. Germline lookup yields CDR1 SGHVS and CDR2 FNYEAQ. V dropped 1 base and J dropped 9; count of bases not matched to a gene: 12. The CDR3 totals 16 residues. CDR3 region: CASSLGSMASGSRQYF. CDR3 coding DNA: TGTGCCAGCAGCTTAGGGAGTATGGCTAGCGGGAGTCGGCAGTACTTC.

The V and J genes are TRBV27 and TRBJ2-2; a possible D gene is TRBD2 (6 bases). This CDR3 region has 14 residues. V gave up 4 bases and J gave up 5 bases, with 11 bases separating them. Germline-derived CDR1 and CDR2 are MNHEY and SMNVEV (reference sequence). Here the CDR3 reads CASSWAGRTGELFF. CDR3 bases: TGTGCCAGCAGTTGGGCAGGGAGGACCGGGGAGCTGTTTTTT.

Remarks on this clonotype: Compared with germline, one end of the junction differs, possibly owing to a read error. V usage is TRBV27 and J usage is TRBJ2-5, with TRBD2 matching over 8 bases. The CDR3 runs 15 residues. Germline V gene lookup returns CDR1 MNHEY and CDR2 SMNVEV (reference sequence). The CDR3 DNA follows: TGTGTCAGCAGTTTAGGCGGGGGGCCGGGGGAGACCCAGTACTTC. It codes for CVSSLGGGPGETQYF.

The CDR3 spells CASSPPGRTNYGYTF. The CDR3 region has the DNA TGTGCCAGCTCACCACCGGGCAGGACTAACTATGGCTACACCTTC. The chain joins TRBV18 to TRBJ1-2; D gene unclear. The V gene's germline CDR1 is KGHSH and CDR2 LQKENI. CDR3 length equals 15 residues. Trimming cost V 0 bases and J 0 bases, with 8 bases left between them.

The CDR3 DNA reads as TGTGCCAGCACCACGCTCGGACGATACACAGATACGCAGTATTTT. As protein: CASTTLGRYTDTQYF. The chain carries TRBV27 and TRBJ2-3, with D uncertain. This CDR3 contains 15 residues. Germline assignment: CDR1 MNHEY and CDR2 SMNVEV (reference sequence). Between the trimmed V and J ends, which lost 7 bases and 2 bases, there was a span of 16 bases.

In the case of this clonotype: Just one base apart from a much larger clone, this may be a read error. The V gene is TRBV29-1, the J gene TRBJ2-3, with 7 bases that match TRBD2. Germline V CDR1 and CDR2: SQVTM, ANQGSEA. The CDR3 runs 14 residues. Trimming removed 7 bases from V and 6 bases from J; junction bases left unmatched: 13. Here the CDR3 reads CSADHGGRGDTQYF. Written as DNA, the CDR3 is TGCAGCGCCGACCATGGCGGGAGAGGGGATACGCAGTATTTT.

This chain connects TRBV6-4 to TRBJ2-7; unclear D gene. CDR3 length: 10 amino acids. V lost 5 bases and J lost 6, with 5 bases in between. The germline gives CDR1 MRHNA, CDR2 SNTAGT. The DNA of the CDR3 is TGTGCCAGCAGTACGTGCGAGCAGTACTTC. This codes for CASSTCEQYF.

CDR3 amino acids: CASSDLGFPSTDTQYF. The CDR3 coding sequence is TGTGCCAGCAGTGACCTGGGATTTCCTAGCACAGATACGCAGTATTTT. This chain connects TRBV6-4 to TRBJ2-3; D unclear. The ends were cut back, 2 bases at V and 0 bases at J, with 12 bases in the middle. Germline CDR1 MRHNA, CDR2 SNTAGT. The CDR3 sequence is 16 residues long.

The chain recombines TRBV6-5 with TRBJ2-7, with D possibly TRBD1 on 5 matching bases. The CDR3 consists of 12 residues. Germline lookup yields CDR1 MNHEY and CDR2 SVGAGI. V lost 0 bases, J lost 5 bases, and 5 bases lay in between. The CDR3 DNA sequence: TGTGCCAGCAGTTACTCAGGGGACGAGCAGTACTTC. Its protein is CASSYSGDEQYF.

This clonotype showed up just a few times. The CDR3 DNA reads as TGTGCCAGCAGTTCGACAGATCCGCTCTTGGGGGCGGGCGAGCAGTACTTC. This sequence encodes CASSSTDPLLGAGEQYF. The chain couples TRBV6-5 to TRBJ2-7; possible D gene TRBD1, 6 bases. This CDR3 is 17 amino acids long. CDR1 and CDR2 from the germline V gene are MNHEY and SVGAGI. Trimming left V 4 bases short and J 6 bases short, with 25 bases between.

This clonotype has more than one count but fewer than ten. This sequence joins TRBV19 and TRBJ2-1, with TRBD2 matching over 8 bases. Germline V lookup: CDR1 LNHDA, CDR2 SQIVND (reference sequence). The CDR3 length is 16 residues. The V gene end was trimmed by 2 bases and the J gene end by 0 bases; junction bases not matched to a gene: 3. CDR3 protein: CASSILAGISYNEQFF. In DNA form, the CDR3 reads TGTGCCAGTAGTATACTAGCGGGTATCTCCTACAATGAGCAGTTCTTC.

This sequence joins TRBV18 and TRBJ1-4; possible D gene TRBD1, 5 bases. CDR1 and CDR2 from the germline V gene are KGHSH and LQKENI. Trimming left V 3 bases short and J 0 bases short, with 8 bases between. This CDR3 is built from 15 residues. CDR3 DNA sequence: TGTGCCAGCTCACCGAAAGGGGCAACTAATGAAAAACTGTTTTTT. It encodes CASSPKGATNEKLFF.

The rearrangement joins TRBV19 to TRBJ1-5, with no clear D. The CDR3 runs 14 residues. V shed 1 base and J shed 7 bases, with 11 bases lying between them. CDR1 is LNHDA and CDR2 is SQIVND in the germline V gene (reference sequence). For the CDR3, the DNA is TGTGCCAGTAGTATAGTAGGGTTCGGGCAGCCCCAGCATTTT. Its protein product is CASSIVGFGQPQHF.

The J gene is TRBJ2-5, the V gene TRBV6-6; D uncertain. V lost 6 bases, J lost 4 bases, and 15 bases lay in between. Per germline, CDR1 MNHNY and CDR2 SVGAGI (reference sequence). The CDR3 is 14 residues long. The CDR3 nucleotides read TGTGCCAGCAGGGATCCGGTTGGTATAGAGACCCAGTACTTC. Amino acids: CASRDPVGIETQYF.

Sample share makes this clonotype medium-sized (0.01 to 0.1%). The V gene is TRBV29-1, the J gene TRBJ2-3; 8 bases map to TRBD2. This CDR3 contains 15 residues. Per the germline V gene, CDR1 is SQVTM and CDR2 is ANQGSEA. V trimming: 6 bases; J trimming: 3 bases; junction bases outside the gene matches: 11. The CDR3 nucleotides are TGCAGCGTAGTGTTCCGGGAGGGCCCGACAGATACGCAGTATTTT. Protein product: CSVVFREGPTDTQYF.

Points on this clonotype: The junction departs from the called germline gene at one end, perhaps through a read error. The chain uses TRBV27 and TRBJ2-7; 8 bases agree with TRBD2. Germline V gene sequence: CDR1 MNHEY, CDR2 SMNVEV (reference sequence). The length of the CDR3 is 14 residues. This CDR3 reads CASSLSRNGGEQYF. The DNA for the CDR3 is TGTGCCAGCAGTTTATCCCGCAACGGGGGGGAGCAGTACTTT.

The chain employs TRBV4-3 and TRBJ2-2, with 9 bases that match TRBD2. Germline values: CDR1 LGHNA, CDR2 YSLEER. CDR3 length: 16 amino acids. The V gene end was trimmed by 1 base and the J gene end by 7 bases; junction bases not matched to a gene: 7. The CDR3 sequence is CASSQVAGGVNGELFF. CDR3 nucleotides: TGCGCCAGCAGCCAAGTGGCGGGAGGGGTTAACGGGGAGCTGTTTTTT.

The chain combines TRBV11-2 with TRBJ2-7, with D possibly matching TRBD2 (6 bases). The length of the CDR3 is 17 residues. Germline-derived CDR1 and CDR2 are SGHAT and FQNNGV. V was trimmed by 5 bases and J by 7 bases, leaving 27 bases between them. CDR3 coding DNA: TGTGCCAGCAGCCAAGAACCCGTCGGGCTAGCGACGGGGGAGCAGTACTTC. It yields the protein CASSQEPVGLATGEQYF.

This clonotype was observed a handful of times. V gene TRBV29-1 combines with J gene TRBJ2-7; TRBD1 matches 7 bases. The germline V gene has CDR1 SQVTM and CDR2 ANQGSEA. After removal of 5 bases from V and 0 bases from J, the junction contained 4 bases not matched to a gene. The CDR3 spans 13 residues. The CDR3 coding sequence is TGCAGCGTTCAGGGGGTCCCCTCCTACGAGCAGTACTTC. It translates to CSVQGVPSYEQYF.

This clonotype was detected only a few times. DNA of the CDR3: TGTGCCAGTAGTCGCACTAGCGGGAGTTCCTACGAGCAGTACTTC. Translating it yields CASSRTSGSSYEQYF. The chain joins TRBV19 to TRBJ2-7; 11 nucleotides agree with TRBD2. Trimming at V came to 5 bases and at J to 1 base, leaving 4 bases not matched to a gene. The CDR3 has 15 amino acids. CDR1 is LNHDA, CDR2 SQIVND, per germline (reference sequence).

This clonotype showed up just a few times. J is TRBJ2-5 and V is TRBV6-2 or TRBV6-3; D gene uncertain. The CDR3 is 12 amino acids. V was cut by 5 bases and J by 5 bases, with 9 bases left in between. Germline V gene lookup returns CDR1 MNHEY and CDR2 SVGEGT. Here the CDR3 reads CASSAMWETQYF. The CDR3 bases are TGTGCCAGCAGTGCGATGTGGGAGACCCAGTACTTC.

The chain joins TRBV6-2 or TRBV6-3 to TRBJ2-3, with 13 bases that match TRBD2. The ends lost 2 bases at V and 3 bases at J; junction bases unmatched: 5. The germline V gene has CDR1 MNHEY and CDR2 SVGEGT. The CDR3 consists of 17 residues. In nucleotides, the CDR3 is TGTGCCAGCAGTTACGGACTAGCGGGAGTGGGTACAGATACGCAGTATTTT. Translating gives CASSYGLAGVGTDTQYF.

This clonotype was detected only a few times. CDR3 bases: TGTGCCAGTAGTATCAATCCCGGGTTCTTCCAAAGAACAGATACGCAGTATTTT. This sequence encodes CASSINPGFFQRTDTQYF. The chain uses TRBV19 and TRBJ2-3; no clear D. CDR3 length: 18 residues. V shed 3 bases and J shed 3 bases, with 22 bases lying between them. Per germline, CDR1 LNHDA and CDR2 SQIVND (reference sequence).